A selection of T cell receptor beta chains follows, all from one sample in a study of control samples from healthy donors and cancer patients. This table comes from immunoSEQ multiplex PCR, and its TCRdb copy is limited to in-frame clones, with some not included. This table has roughly 180,000 clones, 93% appearing once. The sequencing sample was made of blood. The receptors were gathered from a woman between 55 and 75 years old in good health. The CDR3 runs from the conserved cysteine through the conserved F or W. D genes are given only for firm matches. Not every row has a clone size; where given, it reads once, few, many or a size class.

j_call: TRBJ1-1; v_call: TRBV11-3; clone_size: NA; d_call: NA; cdr3_aa: CASSDHWGQDTEAFF; cdr3_nt: TGTGCCAGCAGCGACCACTGGGGACAAGACACTGAAGCTTTCTTT
j_call: TRBJ2-3; v_call: TRBV7-9; clone_size: NA; d_call: TRBD2; cdr3_aa: CASSLGRLAGVGTDTQYF; cdr3_nt: TGTGCCAGCAGCTTAGGCAGGCTAGCGGGGGTCGGCACAGATACGCAGTATTTT
j_call: TRBJ2-1; v_call: TRBV7-2; clone_size: NA; d_call: TRBD1; cdr3_aa: CASSLSDRGRFF; cdr3_nt: TGTGCCAGCAGCCTGTCGGACAGGGGTCGTTTCTTC
j_call: TRBJ2-2; v_call: TRBV6-5; clone_size: NA; d_call: NA; cdr3_aa: CASMGGGTGELFF; cdr3_nt: TGTGCCAGCATGGGGGGCGGCACCGGGGAGCTGTTTTTT
j_call: TRBJ2-7; v_call: TRBV12-5; clone_size: NA; d_call: TRBD1; cdr3_aa: CASGSSGQGTLQYF; cdr3_nt: TGTGCTAGTGGTTCCTCAGGACAGGGGACACTTCAATACTTC
j_call: TRBJ2-2; v_call: TRBV7-2; clone_size: NA; d_call: NA; cdr3_aa: CASAIQGRTGELFF; cdr3_nt: TGTGCCAGCGCAATACAGGGTCGTACCGGGGAGCTGTTTTTT
j_call: TRBJ2-2; v_call: TRBV7-9; clone_size: NA; d_call: TRBD2; cdr3_aa: CASSSTSGGGPTGELFF; cdr3_nt: TGTGCCAGCAGTTCGACTAGCGGGGGGGGCCCCACCGGGGAGCTGTTTTTT
j_call: TRBJ2-5; v_call: TRBV6-5; clone_size: NA; d_call: NA; cdr3_aa: CASKGGQLETQYF; cdr3_nt: TGTGCCAGCAAGGGGGGGCAGTTAGAGACCCAGTACTTC
j_call: TRBJ2-6; v_call: TRBV9; clone_size: NA; d_call: NA; cdr3_aa: CASSVGRDSGANVLTF; cdr3_nt: TGTGCCAGCAGCGTAGGGAGGGACTCTGGGGCCAACGTCCTGACTTTC
j_call: TRBJ1-5; v_call: TRBV24-1; clone_size: NA; d_call: NA; cdr3_aa: CATSDLYRNNQPQHF; cdr3_nt: TGTGCCACCAGTGATTTGTACCGGAACAATCAGCCCCAGCATTTT
j_call: TRBJ2-7; v_call: TRBV18; clone_size: NA; d_call: NA; cdr3_aa: CASSPPGGGLSSYEQYF; cdr3_nt: TGTGCCAGCTCACCCCCAGGGGGGGGCCTTAGCTCCTACGAGCAGTACTTC
j_call: TRBJ2-7; v_call: TRBV12-3/TRBV12-4; clone_size: NA; d_call: TRBD1; cdr3_aa: CATKQGSRYEQYF; cdr3_nt: TGTGCCACCAAACAGGGGTCGAGGTACGAGCAGTACTTC
j_call: TRBJ1-2; v_call: TRBV6-6; clone_size: NA; d_call: NA; cdr3_aa: CASSQGTYGYTF; cdr3_nt: TGTGCCAGCAGCCAGGGAACCTATGGCTACACCTTC
j_call: TRBJ1-4; v_call: TRBV7-8; clone_size: NA; d_call: TRBD1; cdr3_aa: CASSHILTGFREKLFF; cdr3_nt: TGTGCCAGCAGCCACATTTTGACAGGGTTCCGTGAAAAACTGTTTTTT
j_call: TRBJ2-7; v_call: TRBV7-2; clone_size: once; d_call: TRBD1; cdr3_aa: CASSIRGTGVTYEQYF; cdr3_nt: TGTGCCAGCAGCATTAGGGGGACAGGGGTAACCTACGAGCAGTACTTC
j_call: TRBJ1-1; v_call: TRBV7-9; clone_size: NA; d_call: NA; cdr3_aa: CASSPRGQMNTEAFF; cdr3_nt: TGTGCCAGCAGCCCCCGGGGGCAGATGAACACTGAAGCTTTCTTT
j_call: TRBJ1-1; v_call: TRBV27; clone_size: NA; d_call: NA; cdr3_aa: CASSLSGQINTEAFF; cdr3_nt: TGTGCCAGCAGTTTATCAGGGCAGATAAACACTGAAGCTTTCTTT
j_call: TRBJ2-5; v_call: TRBV5-1; clone_size: NA; d_call: TRBD2; cdr3_aa: CASALGSGGLQETQYF; cdr3_nt: TGCGCCAGCGCGTTGGGTAGCGGGGGCCTACAAGAGACCCAGTACTTC
j_call: TRBJ1-2; v_call: TRBV5-4; clone_size: NA; d_call: TRBD1; cdr3_aa: CASSTRQGTYGYTF; cdr3_nt: TGTGCCAGCAGCACACGACAGGGGACTTATGGCTACACCTTC
j_call: TRBJ2-2; v_call: TRBV7-9; clone_size: NA; d_call: TRBD2; cdr3_aa: CASSPGSGVTGELFF; cdr3_nt: TGTGCCAGCAGCCCCGGTAGCGGGGTCACCGGGGAGCTGTTTTTT
j_call: TRBJ1-6; v_call: TRBV6-5; clone_size: NA; d_call: TRBD1; cdr3_aa: CASSLGQGVRSPLHF; cdr3_nt: TGTGCCAGCAGCCTGGGACAGGGGGTTCGGTCACCCCTCCACTTT